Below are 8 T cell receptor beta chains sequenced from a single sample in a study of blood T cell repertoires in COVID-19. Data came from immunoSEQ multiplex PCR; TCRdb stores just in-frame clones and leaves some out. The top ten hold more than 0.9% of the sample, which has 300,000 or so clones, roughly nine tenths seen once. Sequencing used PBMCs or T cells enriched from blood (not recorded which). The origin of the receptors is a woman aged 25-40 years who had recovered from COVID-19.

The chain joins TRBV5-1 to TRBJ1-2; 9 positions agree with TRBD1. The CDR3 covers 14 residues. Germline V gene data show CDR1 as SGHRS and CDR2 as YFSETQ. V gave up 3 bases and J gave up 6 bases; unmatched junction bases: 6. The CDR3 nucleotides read TGCGCCAGCAGCTGGGGACAGGGAGTAAATGGCTACACCTTC. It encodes CASSWGQGVNGYTF.

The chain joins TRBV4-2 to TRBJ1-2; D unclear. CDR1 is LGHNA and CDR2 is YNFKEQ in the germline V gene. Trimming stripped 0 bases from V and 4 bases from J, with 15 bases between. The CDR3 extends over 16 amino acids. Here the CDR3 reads CASSQDFDLRAYGYTF. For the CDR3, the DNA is TGTGCCAGCAGCCAAGATTTTGACCTGCGGGCCTATGGCTACACCTTC.

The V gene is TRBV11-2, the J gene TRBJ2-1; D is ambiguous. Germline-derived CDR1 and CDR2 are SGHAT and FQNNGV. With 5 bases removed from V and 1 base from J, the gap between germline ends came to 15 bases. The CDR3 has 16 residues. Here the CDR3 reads CASSPIGGQSYNEQFF. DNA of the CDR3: TGTGCCAGCAGCCCCATAGGCGGTCAGTCCTACAATGAGCAGTTCTTC. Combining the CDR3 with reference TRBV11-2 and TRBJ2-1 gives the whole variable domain EAGVAQSPRYKIIEKRQSVAFWCNPISGHATLYWYQQILGQGPKLLIQFQNNGVVDDSQLPKDRFSAERLKGVDSTLKIQPAKLEDSAVYLCASSPIGGQSYNEQFFGPGTRLTVL.

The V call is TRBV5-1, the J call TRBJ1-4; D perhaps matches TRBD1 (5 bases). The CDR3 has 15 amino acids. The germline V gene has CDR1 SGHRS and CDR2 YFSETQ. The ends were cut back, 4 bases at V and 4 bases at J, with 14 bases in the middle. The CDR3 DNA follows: TGCGCCAGCAGCCCAGGCGGGGCGGGTAATGAAAAACTGTTTTTT. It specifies CASSPGGAGNEKLFF.

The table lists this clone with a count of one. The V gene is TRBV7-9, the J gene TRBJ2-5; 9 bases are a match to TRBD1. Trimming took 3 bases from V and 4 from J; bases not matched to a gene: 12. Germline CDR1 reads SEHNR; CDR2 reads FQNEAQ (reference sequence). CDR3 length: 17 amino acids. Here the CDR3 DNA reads TGTGCCAGCAGCTTGACCGGGACAGGGTTTTTGGGAGAGACCCAGTACTTC. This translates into CASSLTGTGFLGETQYF. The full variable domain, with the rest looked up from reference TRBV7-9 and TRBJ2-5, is DTGVSQNPRHKITKRGQNVTFRCDPISEHNRLYWYRQTLGQGPEFLTYFQNEAQLEKSRLLSDRFSAERPKGSFSTLEIQRTEQGDSAMYLCASSLTGTGFLGETQYFGPGTRLLVL.

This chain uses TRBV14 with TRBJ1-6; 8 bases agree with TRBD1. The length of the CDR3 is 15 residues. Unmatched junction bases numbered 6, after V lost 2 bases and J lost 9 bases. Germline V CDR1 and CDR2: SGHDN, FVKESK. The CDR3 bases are TGTGCCAGCAGCCAAACCAGGGGGCGCGGTTCACCCCTCCACTTT. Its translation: CASSQTRGRGSPLHF. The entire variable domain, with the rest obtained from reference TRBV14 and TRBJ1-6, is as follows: EAGVTQFPSHSVIEKGQTVTLRCDPISGHDNLYWYRRVMGKEIKFLLHFVKESKQDESGMPNNRFLAERTGGTYSTLKVQPAELEDSGVYFCASSQTRGRGSPLHFGNGTRLTVT.

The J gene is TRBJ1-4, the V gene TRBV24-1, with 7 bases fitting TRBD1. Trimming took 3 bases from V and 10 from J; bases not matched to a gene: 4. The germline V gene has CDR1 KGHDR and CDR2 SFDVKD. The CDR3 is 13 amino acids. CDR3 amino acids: CATSDRQGRKLFF. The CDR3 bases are TGTGCCACCAGTGATCGACAGGGACGAAAACTGTTTTTT.

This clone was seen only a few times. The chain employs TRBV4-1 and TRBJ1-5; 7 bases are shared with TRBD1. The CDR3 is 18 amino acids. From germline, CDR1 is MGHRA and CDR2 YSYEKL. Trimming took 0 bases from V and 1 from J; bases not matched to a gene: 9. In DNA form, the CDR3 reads TGCGCCAGCAGCCAAGATAGTTTAGGGGGCTGGAGCAATCAGCCCCAGCATTTT. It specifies CASSQDSLGGWSNQPQHF.